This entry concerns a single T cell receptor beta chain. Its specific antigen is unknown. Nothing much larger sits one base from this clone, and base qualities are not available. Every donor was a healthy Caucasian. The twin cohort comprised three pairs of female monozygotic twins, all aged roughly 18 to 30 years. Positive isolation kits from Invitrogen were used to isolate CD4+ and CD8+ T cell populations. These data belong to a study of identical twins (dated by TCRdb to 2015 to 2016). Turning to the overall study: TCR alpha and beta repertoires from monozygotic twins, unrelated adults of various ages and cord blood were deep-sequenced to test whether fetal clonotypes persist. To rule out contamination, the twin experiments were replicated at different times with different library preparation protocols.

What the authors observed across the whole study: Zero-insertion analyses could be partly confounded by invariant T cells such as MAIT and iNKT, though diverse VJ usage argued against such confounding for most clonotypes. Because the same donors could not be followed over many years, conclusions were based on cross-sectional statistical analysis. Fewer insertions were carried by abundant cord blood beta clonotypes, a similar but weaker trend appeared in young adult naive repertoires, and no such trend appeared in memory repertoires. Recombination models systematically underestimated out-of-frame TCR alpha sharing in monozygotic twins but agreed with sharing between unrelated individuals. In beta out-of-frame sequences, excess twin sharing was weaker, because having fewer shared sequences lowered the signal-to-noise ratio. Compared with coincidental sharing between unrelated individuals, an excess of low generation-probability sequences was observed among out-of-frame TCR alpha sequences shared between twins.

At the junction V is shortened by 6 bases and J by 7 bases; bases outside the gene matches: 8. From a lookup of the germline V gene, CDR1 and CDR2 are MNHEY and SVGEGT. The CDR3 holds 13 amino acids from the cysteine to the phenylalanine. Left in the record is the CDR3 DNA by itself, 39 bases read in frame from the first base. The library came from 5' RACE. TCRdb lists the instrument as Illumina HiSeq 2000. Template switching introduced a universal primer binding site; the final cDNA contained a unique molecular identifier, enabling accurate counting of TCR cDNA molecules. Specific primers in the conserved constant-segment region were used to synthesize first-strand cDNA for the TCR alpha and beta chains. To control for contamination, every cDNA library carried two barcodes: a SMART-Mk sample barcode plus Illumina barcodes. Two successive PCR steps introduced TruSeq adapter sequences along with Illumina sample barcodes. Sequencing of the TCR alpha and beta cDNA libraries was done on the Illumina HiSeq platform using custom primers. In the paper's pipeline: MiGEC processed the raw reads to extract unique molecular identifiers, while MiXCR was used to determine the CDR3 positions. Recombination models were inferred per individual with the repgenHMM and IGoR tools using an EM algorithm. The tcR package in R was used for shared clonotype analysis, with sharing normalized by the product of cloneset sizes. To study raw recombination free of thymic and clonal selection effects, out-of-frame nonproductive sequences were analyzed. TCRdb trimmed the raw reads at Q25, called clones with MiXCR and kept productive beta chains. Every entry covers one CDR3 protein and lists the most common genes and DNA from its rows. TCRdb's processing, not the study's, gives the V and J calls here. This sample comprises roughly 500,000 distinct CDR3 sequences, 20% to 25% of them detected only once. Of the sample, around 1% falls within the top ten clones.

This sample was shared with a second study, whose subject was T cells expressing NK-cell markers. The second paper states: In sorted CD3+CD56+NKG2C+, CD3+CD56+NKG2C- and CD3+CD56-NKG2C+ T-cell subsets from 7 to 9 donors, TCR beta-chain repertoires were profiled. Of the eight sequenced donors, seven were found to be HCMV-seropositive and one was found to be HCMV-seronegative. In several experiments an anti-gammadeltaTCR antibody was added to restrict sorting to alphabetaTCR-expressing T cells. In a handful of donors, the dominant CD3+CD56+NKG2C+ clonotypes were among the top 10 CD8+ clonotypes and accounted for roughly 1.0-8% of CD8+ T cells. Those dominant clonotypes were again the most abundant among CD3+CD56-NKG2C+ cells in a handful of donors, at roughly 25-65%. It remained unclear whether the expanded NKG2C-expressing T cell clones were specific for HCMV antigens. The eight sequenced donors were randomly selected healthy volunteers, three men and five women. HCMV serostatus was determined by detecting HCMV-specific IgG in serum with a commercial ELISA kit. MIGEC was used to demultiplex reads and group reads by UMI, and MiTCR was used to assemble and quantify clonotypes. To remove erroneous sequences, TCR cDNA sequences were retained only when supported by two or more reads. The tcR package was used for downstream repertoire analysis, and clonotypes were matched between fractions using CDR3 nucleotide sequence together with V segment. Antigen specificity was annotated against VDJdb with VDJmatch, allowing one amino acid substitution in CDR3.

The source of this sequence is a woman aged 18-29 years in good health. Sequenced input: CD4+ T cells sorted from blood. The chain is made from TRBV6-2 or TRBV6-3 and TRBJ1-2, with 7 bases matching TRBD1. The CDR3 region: CASRMTGYGGYTF. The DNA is TGTGCCAGCAGGATGACAGGGTACGGTGGCTACACCTTC.